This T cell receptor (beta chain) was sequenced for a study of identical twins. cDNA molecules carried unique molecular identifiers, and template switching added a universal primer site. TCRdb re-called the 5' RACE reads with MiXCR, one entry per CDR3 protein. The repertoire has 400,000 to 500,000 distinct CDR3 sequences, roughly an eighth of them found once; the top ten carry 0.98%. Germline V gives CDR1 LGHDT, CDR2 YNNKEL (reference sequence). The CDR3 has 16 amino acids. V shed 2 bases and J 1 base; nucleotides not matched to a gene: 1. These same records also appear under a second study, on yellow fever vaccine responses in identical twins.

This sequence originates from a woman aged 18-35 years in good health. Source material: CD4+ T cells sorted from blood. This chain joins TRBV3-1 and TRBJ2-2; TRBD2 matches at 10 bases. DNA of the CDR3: TGTGCCAGCAGCCAAATAGCGGGAGGGAACACCGGGGAGCTGTTTTTT. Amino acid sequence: CASSQIAGGNTGELFF.